The T cell receptor (beta chain) described here comes from a study of OX40 agonist ivuxolimab in advanced cancers. Study outcomes and limitations: Relatively little clonal expansion, among the lowest observed, appeared in partial responders at 0.1-3.0 mg/kg.

Points on this clone: Antigen specificity is unknown.

Profiling relied on immunoSEQ multiplex PCR, and the TCRdb table lists in-frame clones only, not all of them. The sample contains about 36,000 clones, roughly 81% of which appear only once. CDR1 and CDR2 from the germline V gene are SNHLY and FYNNEI. The CDR3 extends over 13 amino acids. Trimming pared 8 bases from V and 4 bases from J, leaving 9 bases between. The source was CD4+ or CD8+ T cells sorted from blood, collected in a trial of the OX40 agonist ivuxolimab. This chain uses TRBV2 with TRBJ2-6, with no clear D. The TCR originated in an adult with an advanced solid tumor such as melanoma, head and neck, liver or kidney cancer. The CDR3 region is CASRRLGANVLTF. As DNA, the CDR3 is TGTGCCAGCCGTCGCTTGGGGGCCAACGTCCTGACTTTC.